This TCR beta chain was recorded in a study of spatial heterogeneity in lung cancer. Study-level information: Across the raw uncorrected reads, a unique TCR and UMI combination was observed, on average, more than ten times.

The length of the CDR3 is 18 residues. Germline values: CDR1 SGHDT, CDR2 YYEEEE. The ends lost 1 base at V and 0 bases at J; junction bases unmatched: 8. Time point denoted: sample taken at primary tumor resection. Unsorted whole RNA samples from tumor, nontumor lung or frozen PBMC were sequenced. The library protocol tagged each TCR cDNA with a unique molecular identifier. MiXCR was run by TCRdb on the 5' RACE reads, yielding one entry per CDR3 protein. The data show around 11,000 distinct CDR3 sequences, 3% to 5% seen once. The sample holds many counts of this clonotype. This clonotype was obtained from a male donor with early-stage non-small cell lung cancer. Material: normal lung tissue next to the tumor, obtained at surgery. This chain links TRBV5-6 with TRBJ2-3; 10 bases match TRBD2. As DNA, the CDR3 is TGTGCCAGCAGCTTGCTGATAGCGGGAGGCCCTAGCACAGATACGCAGTATTTT. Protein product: CASSLLIAGGPSTDTQYF.